This is a list of T cell receptor beta chains from one sample in a study of blood T cell repertoires in COVID-19. This table comes from immunoSEQ multiplex PCR, and its TCRdb copy is limited to in-frame clones, with some not included. The table has a few hundred thousand clones, 80% to 90% seen once; the top ten hold under 4%. Material for sequencing was peripheral blood. Receptor source: a woman between 25 and 40 years old with COVID-19, enrolled during active disease. CDR3s include the opening cysteine and the closing phenylalanine or tryptophan. D genes are given only for firm matches. A row's size may be missing; if present it is once, few, many or a size class.

d_call	j_call	clone_size	v_call	cdr3_aa	cdr3_nt
NA	TRBJ2-2	few	TRBV27	CASSLLGAAGELFF	TGTGCCAGCAGTTTGCTGGGGGCAGCCGGGGAGCTGTTTTTT
NA	TRBJ2-1	NA	TRBV21-1	CASSKAHAGLAESYNEQFF	TGTGCCAGCAGCAAGGCCCATGCCGGACTAGCGGAATCCTACAATGAGCAGTTCTTC
NA	TRBJ2-3	NA	TRBV7-7	CASSFRGSDTQYF	TGTGCTAGCAGCTTTCGGGGGTCGGATACGCAGTATTTT
NA	TRBJ2-4	NA	TRBV11-3	CASSLDGESPLAKNIQYF	TGTGCCAGCAGCTTAGATGGGGAGTCGCCACTAGCCAAAAACATTCAGTACTTC
NA	TRBJ2-5	few	TRBV3-1/TRBV3-2	CASSQAVSSETQYF	TGTGCCAGCAGCCAAGCGGTTAGCTCCGAGACCCAGTACTTC
TRBD1	TRBJ1-6	NA	TRBV6-1	CASSALGTGGGSPLHF	TGTGCCAGCAGTGCGCTTGGGACAGGGGGGGGATCACCCCTCCACTTT
TRBD2	TRBJ2-1	NA	TRBV7-7	CASSLDVREWDEQFF	TGTGCTAGCAGCTTAGATGTGCGGGAGTGGGATGAGCAGTTCTTC
TRBD2	TRBJ2-1	NA	TRBV6-2/TRBV6-3	CASSSSFRVGGGYNEQFF	TGTGCCAGCAGTTCGTCCTTTCGTGTTGGCGGGGGATACAATGAGCAGTTCTTC
NA	TRBJ2-5	once	TRBV18	CASSPGTQETQYF	TGTGCCAGCTCACCGGGCACCCAAGAGACCCAGTACTTC
TRBD2	TRBJ2-3	few	TRBV2	CATGRLAEDTQYF	TGTGCCACGGGGAGACTAGCGGAAGATACGCAGTATTTT
TRBD2	TRBJ2-1	NA	TRBV2	CASSPRRTLAGTYNEQFF	TGTGCCAGCAGTCCACGCCGTACGCTAGCGGGGACCTACAATGAGCAGTTCTTC
NA	TRBJ2-7	once	TRBV6-5	CASSRVRGDPYEQYF	TGTGCCAGCAGTCGTGTCAGGGGGGACCCCTACGAGCAGTACTTC
NA	TRBJ2-1	once	TRBV3-1/TRBV3-2	CASSQGAADNEQFF	TGTGCCAGCAGCCAAGGCGCGGCAGACAATGAGCAGTTCTTC
NA	TRBJ2-3	NA	TRBV5-4	CASSLTGVSTDTQYF	TGTGCCAGCAGCTTGACGGGAGTGAGTACAGATACGCAGTATTTT
TRBD1	TRBJ2-2	NA	TRBV5-6	CASSRSGTGVYTGELFF	TGTGCCAGCAGCAGATCCGGGACAGGGGTCTACACCGGGGAGCTGTTTTTT
TRBD2	TRBJ2-1	NA	TRBV6-5	CASTLVASGRNEQFF	TGTGCCAGCACCCTTGTTGCTAGCGGGAGGAATGAGCAGTTCTTC
TRBD2	TRBJ2-7	NA	TRBV7-2	CASGRAGGPLVEQYF	TGTGCCAGTGGACGAGCGGGGGGGCCGCTTGTTGAGCAGTACTTC
NA	TRBJ1-6	few	TRBV27	CASSLLGFNSPLHF	TGTGCCAGCAGTTTATTGGGCTTTAATTCACCCCTCCACTTT
NA	TRBJ2-5	few	TRBV29-1	CSVGPILDREGETQYF	TGCAGCGTTGGACCTATCCTGGACAGGGAGGGGGAGACCCAGTACTTC
TRBD2	TRBJ2-1	few	TRBV2	CASTRLAGPSEQFF	TGTGCCAGCACCCGACTAGCGGGGCCGTCGGAGCAGTTCTTC
TRBD2	TRBJ2-4	NA	TRBV24-1	CATTRRTSGAKNIQYF	TGTGCCACCACTCGACGGACTAGCGGGGCCAAAAACATTCAGTACTTC
NA	TRBJ1-3	NA	TRBV7-9	CASSLDVDSGNTIYF	TGTGCCAGCAGCTTAGACGTAGACTCTGGAAACACCATATATTTT
NA	TRBJ1-1	few	TRBV6-1	CASSEDGQRDTEAFF	TGTGCCAGCAGTGAAGACGGACAGAGAGATACTGAAGCTTTCTTT
NA	TRBJ1-1	few	TRBV6-5	CASSYSRGSNTEAFF	TGTGCCAGCAGTTACTCCCGAGGGTCGAACACTGAAGCTTTCTTT
TRBD1	TRBJ1-1	few	TRBV5-1	CASSLMAGQGNTEAFF	TGCGCCAGCAGCTTGATGGCGGGACAGGGGAACACTGAAGCTTTCTTT
NA	TRBJ1-2	NA	TRBV29-1	CSVPGVSNYGYTF	TGCAGCGTACCGGGAGTCTCTAACTATGGCTACACCTTC
TRBD1	TRBJ1-5	once	TRBV19	CASSRQQGTQPQHF	TGTGCCAGTAGTCGTCAACAGGGGACTCAGCCCCAGCATTTT
TRBD2	TRBJ2-1	once	TRBV4-3	CASSPRGLAGASYNEQFF	TGCGCCAGCAGCCCAAGGGGCCTAGCGGGGGCCTCCTACAATGAGCAGTTCTTC